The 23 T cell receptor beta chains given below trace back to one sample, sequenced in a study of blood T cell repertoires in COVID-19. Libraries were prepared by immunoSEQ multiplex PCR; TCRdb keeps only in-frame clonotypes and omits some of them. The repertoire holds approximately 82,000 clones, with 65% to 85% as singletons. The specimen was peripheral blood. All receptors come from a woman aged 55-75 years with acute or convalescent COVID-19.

The CDR3 DNA sequence: TGTGCCAGCAGCCCCCGGACTAGCGGGGGAAGATTCTACTTC. This encodes CASSPRTSGGRFYF. The chain combines TRBV5-4 with TRBJ2-7, with 13 bases identical to TRBD2. The CDR3 has 14 amino acids. Germline trimming cut 4 bases from V and 13 bases from J; bases unmatched to any gene: 11. The V gene's germline CDR1 is SGHNT and CDR2 YYREEE (reference sequence). Using reference TRBV5-4 and TRBJ2-7 for the parts outside the CDR3, the full variable domain is ETGVTQSPTHLIKTRGQQVTLRCSSQSGHNTVSWYQQALGQGPQFIFQYYREEENGRGNFPPRFSGLQFPNYSSELNVNALELDDSALYLCASSPRTSGGRFYFGPGTRLTVT.

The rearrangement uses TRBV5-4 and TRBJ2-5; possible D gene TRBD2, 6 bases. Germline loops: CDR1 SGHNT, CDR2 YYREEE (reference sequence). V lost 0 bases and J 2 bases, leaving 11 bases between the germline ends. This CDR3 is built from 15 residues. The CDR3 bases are TGTGCCAGCAGCTTGGTGCCGGCGGGACAAGAGACCCAGTACTTC. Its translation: CASSLVPAGQETQYF.

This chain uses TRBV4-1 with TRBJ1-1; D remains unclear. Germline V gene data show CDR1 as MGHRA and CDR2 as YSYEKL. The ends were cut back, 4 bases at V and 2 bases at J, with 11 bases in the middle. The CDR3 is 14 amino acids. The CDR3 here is CASSPGRLNTEAFF. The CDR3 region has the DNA TGCGCCAGCAGCCCCGGGAGACTTAACACTGAAGCTTTCTTT.

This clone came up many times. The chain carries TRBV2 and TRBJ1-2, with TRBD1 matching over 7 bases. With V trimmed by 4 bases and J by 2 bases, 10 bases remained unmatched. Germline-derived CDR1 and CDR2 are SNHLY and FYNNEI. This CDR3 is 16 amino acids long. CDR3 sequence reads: CASSGWSGQQNYGYTF. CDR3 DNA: TGTGCCAGCAGTGGTTGGTCGGGACAGCAGAACTATGGCTACACCTTC.

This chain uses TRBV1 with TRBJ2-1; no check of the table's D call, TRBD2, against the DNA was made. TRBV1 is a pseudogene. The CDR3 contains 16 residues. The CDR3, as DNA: TGCACCAGCAGCCAAGAGACCCTAGCGGGAGCCTATGAGCAGTTCTTC. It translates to CTSSQETLAGAYEQFF.

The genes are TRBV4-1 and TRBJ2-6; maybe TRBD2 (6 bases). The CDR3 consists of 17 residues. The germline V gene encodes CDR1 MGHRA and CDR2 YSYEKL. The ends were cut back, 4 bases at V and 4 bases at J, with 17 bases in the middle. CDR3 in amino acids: CASSPPGRRRGANVLTF. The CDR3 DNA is TGCGCCAGCAGCCCCCCGGGGAGGCGGCGGGGGGCCAACGTCCTGACTTTC.

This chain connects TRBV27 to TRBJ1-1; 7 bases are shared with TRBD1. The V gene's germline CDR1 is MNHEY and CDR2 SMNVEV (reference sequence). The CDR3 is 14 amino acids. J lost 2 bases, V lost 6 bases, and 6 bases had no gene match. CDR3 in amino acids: CASSPDRPNTEAFF. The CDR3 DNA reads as TGTGCCAGCAGCCCGGACAGGCCTAACACTGAAGCTTTCTTT.

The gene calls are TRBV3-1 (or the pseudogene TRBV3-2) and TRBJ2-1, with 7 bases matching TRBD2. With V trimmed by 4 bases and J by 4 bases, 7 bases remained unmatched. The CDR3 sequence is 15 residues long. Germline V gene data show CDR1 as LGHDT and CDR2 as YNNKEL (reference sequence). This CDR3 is CASSLASGVYNEQFF. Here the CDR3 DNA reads TGTGCCAGCAGCCTTGCCAGCGGGGTATACAATGAGCAGTTCTTC.

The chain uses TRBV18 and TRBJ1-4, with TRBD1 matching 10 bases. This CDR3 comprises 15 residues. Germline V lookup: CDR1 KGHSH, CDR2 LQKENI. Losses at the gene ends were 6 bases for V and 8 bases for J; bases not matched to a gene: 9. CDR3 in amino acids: CASSVRTGGKEKLFF. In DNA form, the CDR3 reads TGTGCCAGCTCCGTGAGGACAGGGGGGAAGGAAAAACTGTTTTTT. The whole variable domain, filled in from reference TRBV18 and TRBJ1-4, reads NAGVMQNPRHLVRRRGQEARLRCSPMKGHSHVYWYRQLPEEGLKFMVYLQKENIIDESGMPKERFSAEFPKEGPSILRIQQVVRGDSAAYFCASSVRTGGKEKLFFGSGTQLSVL.

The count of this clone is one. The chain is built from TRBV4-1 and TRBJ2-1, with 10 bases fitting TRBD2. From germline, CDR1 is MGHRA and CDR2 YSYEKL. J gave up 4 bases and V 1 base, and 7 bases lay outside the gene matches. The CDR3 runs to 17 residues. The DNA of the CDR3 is TGCGCCAGCAGCCAAGCAATAGCGGGGGGAATGTACAATGAGCAGTTCTTC. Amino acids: CASSQAIAGGMYNEQFF.

The CDR3 loop reads CAISESGGGAVTTDTQYF. DNA for the CDR3: TGTGCCATCAGTGAGTCTGGCGGGGGGGCCGTTACCACAGATACGCAGTATTTT. The V and J genes are TRBV10-3 and TRBJ2-3; 9 bases match TRBD2. This CDR3 has 18 amino acids. Unmatched junction bases numbered 9, after V lost 0 bases and J lost 2 bases. CDR1 is ENHRY, CDR2 SYGVKD, per germline.

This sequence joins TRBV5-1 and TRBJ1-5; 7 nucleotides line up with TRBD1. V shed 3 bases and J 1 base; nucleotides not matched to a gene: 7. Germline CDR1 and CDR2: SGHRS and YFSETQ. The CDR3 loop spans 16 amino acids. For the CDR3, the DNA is TGCGCCAGCAGCTCCGTCCCGGGACAGAGCAATCAGCCCCAGCATTTT. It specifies CASSSVPGQSNQPQHF.

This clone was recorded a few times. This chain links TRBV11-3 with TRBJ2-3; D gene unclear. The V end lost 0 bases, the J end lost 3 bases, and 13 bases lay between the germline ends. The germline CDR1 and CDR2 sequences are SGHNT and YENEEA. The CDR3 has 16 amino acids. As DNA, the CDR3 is TGTGCCAGCAGCTTAGAGGCCCGACCCGGGACAGATACGCAGTATTTT. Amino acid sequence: CASSLEARPGTDTQYF.

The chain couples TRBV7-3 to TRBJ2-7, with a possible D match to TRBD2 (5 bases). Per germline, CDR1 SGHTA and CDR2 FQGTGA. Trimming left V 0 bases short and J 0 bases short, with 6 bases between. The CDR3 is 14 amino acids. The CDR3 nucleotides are TGTGCCAGCAGCTTAACAGGGAGCTCCTACGAGCAGTACTTC. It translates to CASSLTGSSYEQYF.

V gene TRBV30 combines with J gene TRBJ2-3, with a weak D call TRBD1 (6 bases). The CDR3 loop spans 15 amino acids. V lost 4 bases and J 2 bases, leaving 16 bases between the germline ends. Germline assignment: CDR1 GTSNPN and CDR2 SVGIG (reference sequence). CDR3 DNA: TGTGCCTGGACCCAAAGGGGGAGACCCACAGATACGCAGTATTTT. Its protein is CAWTQRGRPTDTQYF. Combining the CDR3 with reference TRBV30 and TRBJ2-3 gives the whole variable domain SQTIHQWPATLVQPVGSPLSLECTVEGTSNPNLYWYRQAAGRGLQLLFYSVGIGQISSEVPQNLSASRPQDRQFILSSKKLLLSDSGFYLCAWTQRGRPTDTQYFGPGTRLTVL.

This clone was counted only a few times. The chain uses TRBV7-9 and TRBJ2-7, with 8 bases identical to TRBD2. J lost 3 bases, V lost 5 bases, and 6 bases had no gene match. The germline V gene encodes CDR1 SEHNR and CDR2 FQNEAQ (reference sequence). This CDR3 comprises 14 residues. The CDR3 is CASSKSGGIYEQYF. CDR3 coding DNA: TGTGCCAGCAGCAAAAGCGGGGGAATCTACGAGCAGTACTTC.

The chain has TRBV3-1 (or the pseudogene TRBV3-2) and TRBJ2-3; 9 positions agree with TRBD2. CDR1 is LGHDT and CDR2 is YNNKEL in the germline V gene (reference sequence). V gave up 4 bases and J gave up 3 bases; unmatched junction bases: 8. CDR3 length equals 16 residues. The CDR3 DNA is TGTGCCAGCAGCCCAACCAGGAGCGGGAGGACAGATACGCAGTATTTT. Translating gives CASSPTRSGRTDTQYF.

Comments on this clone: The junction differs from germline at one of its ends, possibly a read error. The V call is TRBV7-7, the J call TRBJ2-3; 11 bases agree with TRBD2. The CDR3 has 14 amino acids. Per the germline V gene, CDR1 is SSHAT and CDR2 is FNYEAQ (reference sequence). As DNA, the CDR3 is TGTGCTAGCAGCCCCGGGACTAGCGGAGATACGCAGTATTTT. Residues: CASSPGTSGDTQYF.

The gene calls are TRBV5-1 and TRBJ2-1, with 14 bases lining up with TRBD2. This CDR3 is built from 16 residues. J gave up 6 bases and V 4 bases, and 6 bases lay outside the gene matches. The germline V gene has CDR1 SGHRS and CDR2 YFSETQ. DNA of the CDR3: TGCGCCAGCAGCACGACGGGACTAGCGGGGGCCAATGAGCAGTTCTTC. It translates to CASSTTGLAGANEQFF.

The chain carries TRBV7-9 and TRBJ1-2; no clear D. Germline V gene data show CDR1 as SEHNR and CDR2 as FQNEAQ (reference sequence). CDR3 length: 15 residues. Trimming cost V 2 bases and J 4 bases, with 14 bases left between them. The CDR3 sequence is CASSLSGDPSYGYTF. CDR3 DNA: TGTGCCAGCAGCTTATCGGGAGACCCCTCCTATGGCTACACCTTC.

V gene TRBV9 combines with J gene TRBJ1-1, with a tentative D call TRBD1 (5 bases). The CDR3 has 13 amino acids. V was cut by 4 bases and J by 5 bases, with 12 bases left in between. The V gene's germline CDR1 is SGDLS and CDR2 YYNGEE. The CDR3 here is CASSPRGYTEAFF. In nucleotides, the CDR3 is TGTGCCAGCAGCCCAAGGGGATATACTGAAGCTTTCTTT.

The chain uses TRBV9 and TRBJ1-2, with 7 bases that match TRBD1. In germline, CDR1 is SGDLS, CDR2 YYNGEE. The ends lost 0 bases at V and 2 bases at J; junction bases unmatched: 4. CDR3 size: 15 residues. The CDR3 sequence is CASSVVPGGNYGYTF. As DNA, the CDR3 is TGTGCCAGCAGCGTAGTTCCAGGGGGGAACTATGGCTACACCTTC.

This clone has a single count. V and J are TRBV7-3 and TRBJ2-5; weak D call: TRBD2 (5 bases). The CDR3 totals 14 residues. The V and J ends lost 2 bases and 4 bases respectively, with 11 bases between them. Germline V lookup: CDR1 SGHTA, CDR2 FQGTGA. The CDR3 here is CASSLDVAGETQYF. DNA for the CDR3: TGTGCCAGCAGCTTAGATGTCGCGGGAGAGACCCAGTACTTC.